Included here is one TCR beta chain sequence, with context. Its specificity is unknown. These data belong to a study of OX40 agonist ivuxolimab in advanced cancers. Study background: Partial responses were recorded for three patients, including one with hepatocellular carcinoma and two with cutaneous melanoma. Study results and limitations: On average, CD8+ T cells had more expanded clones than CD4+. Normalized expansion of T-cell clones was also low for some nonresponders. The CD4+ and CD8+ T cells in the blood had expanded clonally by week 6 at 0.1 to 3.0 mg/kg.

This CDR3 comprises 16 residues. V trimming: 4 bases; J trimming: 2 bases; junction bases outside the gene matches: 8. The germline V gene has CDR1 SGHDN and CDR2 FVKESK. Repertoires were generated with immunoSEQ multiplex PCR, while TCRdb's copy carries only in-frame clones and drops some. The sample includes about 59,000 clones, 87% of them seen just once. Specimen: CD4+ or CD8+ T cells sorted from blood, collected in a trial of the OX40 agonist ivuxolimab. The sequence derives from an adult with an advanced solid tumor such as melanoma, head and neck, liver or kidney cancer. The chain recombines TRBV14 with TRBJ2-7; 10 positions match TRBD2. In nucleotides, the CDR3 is TGTGCCAGCAGCCGGATTAGGACTAGCGGTACCTACGAGCAGTACTTC. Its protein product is CASSRIRTSGTYEQYF.